This is a list of T cell receptor beta chains from one sample in a study of blood T cell repertoires in COVID-19. Produced via immunoSEQ multiplex PCR; TCRdb's table is partial and in-frame only. Among about 440,000 clones listed, more than 85% were seen once. The material sequenced was peripheral blood. All receptors derive from a woman aged 25 to 39 with acute or convalescent COVID-19. Both conserved end residues are part of each CDR3. Each record gives: J gene, V gene, D gene, clone size, CDR3 protein, CDR3 DNA. A D gene is named only where the DNA matches it firmly. A row's size may be missing; if present it is once, few, many or a size class.

TRBJ1-4,TRBV28,.,.,CASSLARATTNEKLFF,TGTGCCAGCAGTTTAGCCAGGGCAACAACTAATGAAAAACTGTTTTTT
TRBJ2-2,TRBV7-3,TRBD1,.,CASSPTGGTGELFF,TGTGCCAGCAGCCCGACAGGGGGGACCGGGGAGCTGTTTTTT
TRBJ2-5,TRBV2,.,.,CASRTGGFHETQYF,TGTGCCAGCAGAACGGGGGGCTTTCACGAGACCCAGTACTTC
TRBJ2-7,TRBV7-8,.,.,CASSLRGGAWLNEQYF,TGTGCCAGCAGCTTACGAGGGGGGGCGTGGTTGAACGAGCAGTACTTC
TRBJ2-2,TRBV10-2,TRBD1,.,CASCRSPGTGGTGELFF,TGCGCCAGCTGCCGCTCCCCCGGGACAGGGGGGACCGGGGAGCTGTTTTTT
TRBJ1-5,TRBV19,TRBD1,.,CASRTGREPQHF,TGTGCCAGCAGGACAGGCCGGGAGCCCCAGCATTTT
TRBJ1-1,TRBV3-1/TRBV3-2,TRBD1,.,CASRKDGTVQAKEAFF,TGTGCCAGCAGAAAAGACGGGACAGTCCAAGCAAAAGAAGCTTTCTTT
TRBJ2-6,TRBV5-1,TRBD1,once,CASGGQGSSGANVLTF,TGCGCCAGCGGTGGACAGGGGTCCTCTGGGGCCAACGTCCTGACTTTC
TRBJ1-2,TRBV9,TRBD1,.,CASSAAKTGGYGYTF,TGTGCCAGCAGCGCTGCTAAGACAGGGGGCTATGGCTACACCTTC
TRBJ1-2,TRBV2,.,.,CASSVSNYGYTF,TGTGCCAGCAGTGTCAGTAACTATGGCTACACCTTC
TRBJ1-1,TRBV10-2,.,once,CASSEFRALNTEAFF,TGCGCCAGCAGTGAGTTCAGGGCGTTGAACACTGAAGCTTTCTTT
TRBJ1-4,TRBV9,.,.,CASSPSSRNEKLFF,TGTGCCAGCAGCCCTAGTAGTCGGAATGAAAAACTGTTTTTT
TRBJ2-5,TRBV20-1,TRBD2,.,CSASKGGGRTETQYF,TGCAGTGCTAGTAAAGGCGGGGGGCGGACGGAGACCCAGTACTTC
TRBJ2-1,TRBV6-5,TRBD1,.,CASSPPRDSYNEQFF,TGTGCCAGCAGTCCCCCTCGGGACAGCTACAATGAGCAGTTCTTC
TRBJ2-7,TRBV6-5,TRBD2,.,CASGAGGHEQYF,TGTGCCAGCGGAGCGGGGGGGCACGAGCAGTACTTC
TRBJ2-3,TRBV10-1,TRBD1,once,CASSDGTGRTDTQYF,TGCGCCAGCAGTGACGGGACAGGGCGCACAGATACGCAGTATTTT
TRBJ2-1,TRBV14,TRBD1,.,CASSQSPGTGAFNEQFF,TGTGCCAGCAGCCAGTCCCCCGGGACAGGGGCCTTCAATGAGCAGTTCTTC
TRBJ2-7,TRBV4-2,.,.,CASSQDQGRNDEQYF,TGTGCCAGCAGCCAAGATCAGGGCAGGAACGACGAGCAGTACTTC
TRBJ1-5,TRBV7-9,.,.,CASSLEGVGSPQHF,TGTGCCAGCAGCTTAGAAGGGGTCGGATCTCCCCAGCATTTT
TRBJ1-6,TRBV10-3,TRBD1,once,CAISKTGDNSPLHF,TGTGCCATCAGTAAGACAGGGGATAATTCACCCCTCCACTTT
TRBJ1-5,TRBV3-1/TRBV3-2,TRBD1,.,CASSNRGVSQPQHF,TGTGCCAGCAGTAACAGGGGTGTCAGTCAGCCCCAGCATTTT
TRBJ1-5,TRBV21-1,.,.,CASSRLGTATSNNQPQHF,TGTGCCAGCAGCCGCCTTGGGACAGCGACCAGCAACAATCAGCCCCAGCATTTT
TRBJ2-6,TRBV5-4,.,.,CASSNSRSGANVLTF,TGTGCCAGCAGCAATTCCCGCTCTGGGGCCAACGTCCTGACTTTC
TRBJ2-5,TRBV30,.,.,CACRQSQETQYF,TGTGCCTGCCGACAGTCCCAAGAGACCCAGTACTTC
TRBJ1-5,TRBV19,TRBD1,.,CASSMGTGAYQPQHF,TGTGCCAGTAGTATGGGGACAGGGGCCTATCAGCCCCAGCATTTT
TRBJ2-1,TRBV28,TRBD2,few,CASSLGTSDRKQFF,TGTGCCAGCAGTTTGGGGACTAGCGATAGAAAGCAGTTCTTC
TRBJ2-7,TRBV6-5,.,few,CASMEANEQYF,TGTGCCAGCATGGAGGCAAACGAGCAGTACTTC